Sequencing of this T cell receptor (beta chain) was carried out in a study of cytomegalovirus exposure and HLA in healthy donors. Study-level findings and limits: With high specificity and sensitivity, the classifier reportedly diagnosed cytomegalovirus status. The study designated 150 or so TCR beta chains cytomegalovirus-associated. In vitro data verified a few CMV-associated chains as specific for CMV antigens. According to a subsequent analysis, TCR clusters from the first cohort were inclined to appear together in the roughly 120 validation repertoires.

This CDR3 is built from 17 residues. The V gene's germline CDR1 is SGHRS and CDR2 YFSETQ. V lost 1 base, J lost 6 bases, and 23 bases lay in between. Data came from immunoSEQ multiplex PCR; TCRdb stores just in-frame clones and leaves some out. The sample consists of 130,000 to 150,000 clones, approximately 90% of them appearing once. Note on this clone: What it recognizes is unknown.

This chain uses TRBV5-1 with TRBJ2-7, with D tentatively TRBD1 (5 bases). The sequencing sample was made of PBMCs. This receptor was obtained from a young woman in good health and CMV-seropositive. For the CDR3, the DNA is TGCGCCAGCAGCTTGCAGTATCTCCCCGGCCCCCAGGGCGAGCAGTACTTC. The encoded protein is CASSLQYLPGPQGEQYF.